This TCR beta chain came from a study of blood T cell repertoires in COVID-19. V lost 7 bases, J lost 1 base, and 11 bases lay in between. Germline V gives CDR1 MNHEY, CDR2 SVGAGI. The CDR3 extends over 14 amino acids. Enrollment of patients from Seattle took place during active infection, with longitudinal follow-up. Under the authors' procedure: Scientists estimated how many nucleated cells there were by amplifying reference gene primers. Here immunoSEQ multiplex PCR was the method, and the copy in TCRdb shows in-frame clones only, minus some. D and trimming were read from the DNA, whereas the V and J calls and clone size are those reported in that table. Of some 180,000 clones detected, about four fifths appear once; the ten largest clones hold 9.5% to 11%.

The chain links TRBV6-5 to TRBJ1-3; tentatively, D is TRBD1 (5 bases). Sequencing was performed on peripheral blood. The receptor's source is a woman aged 40 to 49 with COVID-19, enrolled during active disease. CDR3 sequence: CASTKRGSGNTIYF. In DNA, the CDR3 is TGTGCCAGCACCAAAAGGGGTTCTGGAAACACCATATATTTT.